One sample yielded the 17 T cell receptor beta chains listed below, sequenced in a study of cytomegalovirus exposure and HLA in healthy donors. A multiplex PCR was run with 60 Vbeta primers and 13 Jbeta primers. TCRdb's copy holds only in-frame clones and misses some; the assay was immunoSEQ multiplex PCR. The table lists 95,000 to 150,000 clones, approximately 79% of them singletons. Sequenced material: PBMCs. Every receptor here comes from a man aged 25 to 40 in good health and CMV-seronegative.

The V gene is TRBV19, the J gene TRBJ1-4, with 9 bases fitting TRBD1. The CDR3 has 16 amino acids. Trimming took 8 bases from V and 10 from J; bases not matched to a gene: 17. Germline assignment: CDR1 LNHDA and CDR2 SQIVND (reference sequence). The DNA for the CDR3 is TGTGCCAGTGGATTCTCCGGGGGGACAGGGATTGGAAAACTGTTTTTT. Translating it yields CASGFSGGTGIGKLFF.

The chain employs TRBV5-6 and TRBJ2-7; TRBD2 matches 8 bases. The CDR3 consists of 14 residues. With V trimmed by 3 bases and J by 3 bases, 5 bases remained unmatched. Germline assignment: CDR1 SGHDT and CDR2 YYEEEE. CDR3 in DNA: TGTGCCAGCAGCTCCTCGGGGGGGCGCTACGAGCAGTACTTC. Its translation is CASSSSGGRYEQYF.

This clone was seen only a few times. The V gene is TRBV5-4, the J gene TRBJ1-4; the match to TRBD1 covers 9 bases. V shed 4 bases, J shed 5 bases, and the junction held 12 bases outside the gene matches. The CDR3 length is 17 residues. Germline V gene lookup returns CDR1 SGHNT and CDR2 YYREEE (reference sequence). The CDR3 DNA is TGTGCCAGCAGCCCGAAACGCGGGACAGGGAAGAATGAAAAACTGTTTTTT. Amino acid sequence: CASSPKRGTGKNEKLFF.

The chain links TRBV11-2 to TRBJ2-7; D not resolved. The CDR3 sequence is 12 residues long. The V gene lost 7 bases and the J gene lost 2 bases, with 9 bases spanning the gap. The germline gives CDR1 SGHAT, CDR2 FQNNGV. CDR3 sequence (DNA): TGTGCCAGCACCTTTTCAGCCTACGAGCAGTACTTC. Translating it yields CASTFSAYEQYF. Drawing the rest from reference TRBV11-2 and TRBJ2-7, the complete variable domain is EAGVAQSPRYKIIEKRQSVAFWCNPISGHATLYWYQQILGQGPKLLIQFQNNGVVDDSQLPKDRFSAERLKGVDSTLKIQPAKLEDSAVYLCASTFSAYEQYFGPGTRLTVT.

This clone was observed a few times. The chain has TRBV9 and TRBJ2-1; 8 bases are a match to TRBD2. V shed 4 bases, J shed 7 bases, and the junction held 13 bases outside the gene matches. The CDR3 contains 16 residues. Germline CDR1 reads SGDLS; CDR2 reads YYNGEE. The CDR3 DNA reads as TGTGCCAGCAGCCCTTCCCTCGGGGGGGGGAGGAATGAGCAGTTCTTC. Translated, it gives CASSPSLGGGRNEQFF.

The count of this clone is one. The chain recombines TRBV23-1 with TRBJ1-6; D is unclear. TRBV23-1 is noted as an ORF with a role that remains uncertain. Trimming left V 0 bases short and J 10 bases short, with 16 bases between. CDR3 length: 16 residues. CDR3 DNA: TGCGCCAGCAGTCAATCTCTCGATCTTTGGAGATCACCCCTCCACTTT. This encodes CASSQSLDLWRSPLHF.

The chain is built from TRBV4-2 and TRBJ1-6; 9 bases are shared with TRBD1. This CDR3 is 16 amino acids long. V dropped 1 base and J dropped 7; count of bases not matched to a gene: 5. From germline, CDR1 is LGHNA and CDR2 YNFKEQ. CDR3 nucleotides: TGTGCCAGCAGCCAAGGCCCGGACAGGGGAAATTCACCCCTCCACTTT. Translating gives CASSQGPDRGNSPLHF.

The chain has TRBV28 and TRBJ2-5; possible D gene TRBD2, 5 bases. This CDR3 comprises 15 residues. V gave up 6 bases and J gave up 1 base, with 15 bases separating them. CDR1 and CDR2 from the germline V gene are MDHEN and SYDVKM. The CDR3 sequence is CASSSPTRGQETQYF. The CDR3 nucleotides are TGTGCCAGCAGCTCCCCAACTAGAGGCCAAGAGACCCAGTACTTC. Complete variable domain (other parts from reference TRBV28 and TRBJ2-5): DVKVTQSSRYLVKRTGEKVFLECVQDMDHENMFWYRQDPGLGLRLIYFSYDVKMKEKGDIPEGYSVSREKKERFSLILESASTNQTSMYLCASSSPTRGQETQYFGPGTRLLVL.

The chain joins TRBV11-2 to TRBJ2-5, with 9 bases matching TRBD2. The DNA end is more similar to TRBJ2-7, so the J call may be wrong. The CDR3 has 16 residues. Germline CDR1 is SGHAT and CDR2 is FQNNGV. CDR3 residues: CASSLEVAGATREQYF. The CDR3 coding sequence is TGTGCCAGCAGCTTAGAGGTAGCGGGGGCTACTCGCGAGCAGTACTTC.

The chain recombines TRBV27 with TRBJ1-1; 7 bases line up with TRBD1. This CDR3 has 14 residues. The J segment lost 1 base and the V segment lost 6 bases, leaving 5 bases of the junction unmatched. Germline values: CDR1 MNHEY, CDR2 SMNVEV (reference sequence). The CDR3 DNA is TGTGCCAGCAGCCCCCGGGACAGGAACACTGAAGCTTTCTTT. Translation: CASSPRDRNTEAFF.

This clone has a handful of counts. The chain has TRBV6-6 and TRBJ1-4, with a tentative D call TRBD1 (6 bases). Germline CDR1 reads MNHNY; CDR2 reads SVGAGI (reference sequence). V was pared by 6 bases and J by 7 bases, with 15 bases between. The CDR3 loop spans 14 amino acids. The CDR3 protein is CASRARGAGEKLFF. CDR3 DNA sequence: TGTGCCAGCAGGGCCCGGGGGGCAGGTGAAAAACTGTTTTTT.

The CDR3, as DNA: TGTGCCAGCAGTTTAGTACAGGGGTTATATTCACCCCTCCACTTT. Its protein product is CASSLVQGLYSPLHF. The genes are TRBV28 and TRBJ1-6, with TRBD1 matching over 7 bases. After removal of 2 bases from V and 8 bases from J, the junction contained 6 bases not matched to a gene. This CDR3 is built from 15 residues. CDR1 is MDHEN, CDR2 SYDVKM, per germline.

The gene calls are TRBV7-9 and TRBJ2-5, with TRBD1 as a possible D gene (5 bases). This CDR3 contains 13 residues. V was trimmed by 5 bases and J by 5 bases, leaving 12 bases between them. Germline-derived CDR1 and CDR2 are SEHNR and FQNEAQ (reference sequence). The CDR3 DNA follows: TGTGCCAGCAGCCCAAGACAGTGGGAGACCCAGTACTTC. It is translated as CASSPRQWETQYF.

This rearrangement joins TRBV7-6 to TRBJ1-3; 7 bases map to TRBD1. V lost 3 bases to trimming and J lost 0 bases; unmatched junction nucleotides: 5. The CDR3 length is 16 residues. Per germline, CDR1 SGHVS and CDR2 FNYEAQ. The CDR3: CASSFLQGSSGNTIYF. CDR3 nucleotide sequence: TGTGCCAGCAGCTTTTTACAGGGGAGCTCTGGAAACACCATATATTTT.

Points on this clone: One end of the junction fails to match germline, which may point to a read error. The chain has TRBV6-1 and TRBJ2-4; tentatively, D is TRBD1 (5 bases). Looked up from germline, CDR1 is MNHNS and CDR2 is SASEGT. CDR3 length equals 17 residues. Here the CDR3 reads CASSGSQGEVAKNSQYF. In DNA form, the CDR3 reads TGTGCCAGCAGTGGATCTCAGGGCGAGGTAGCCAAAAACAGTCAGTACTTC.

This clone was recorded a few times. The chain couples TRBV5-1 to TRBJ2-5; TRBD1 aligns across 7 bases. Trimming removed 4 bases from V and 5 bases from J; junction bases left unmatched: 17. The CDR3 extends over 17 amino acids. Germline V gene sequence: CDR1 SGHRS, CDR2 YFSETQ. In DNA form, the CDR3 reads TGCGCCAGCAGCCCGGGCTTCCGGGACAGCTCGGAGGAGACCCAGTACTTC. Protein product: CASSPGFRDSSEETQYF.

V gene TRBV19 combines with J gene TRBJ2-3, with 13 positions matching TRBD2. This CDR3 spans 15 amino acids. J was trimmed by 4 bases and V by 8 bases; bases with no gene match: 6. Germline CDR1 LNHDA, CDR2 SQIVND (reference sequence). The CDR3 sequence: CASGTGTSGADTQYF. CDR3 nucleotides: TGTGCCAGTGGGACAGGGACTAGCGGGGCAGATACGCAGTATTTT.